What follows are 24 T cell receptor beta chains derived from one specimen sequenced in a study of T cell repertoires in aging, cancer and after chemotherapy. Rearranged V-D-J TRB sequences were amplified with a mixed TRB-A/B primer pool. MiXCR was run by TCRdb on the multiplex PCR reads, yielding one entry per CDR3 protein. The table records 2,000 to 3,000 distinct CDR3 sequences, 45% to 75% of them present only once. Peripheral blood genomic DNA, not sorted cells or RNA, was the template. The source material was blood. These receptors all stem from a human donor with a blood cancer.

The rearrangement joins TRBV6-5 to TRBJ2-7; TRBD1 is a possible D gene (6 bases). Germline V CDR1 and CDR2: MNHEY, SVGAGI. Deletions cut 4 bases from V and 6 bases from J, with 13 bases between. The CDR3 is 13 amino acids. CDR3 amino acids: CASSLNRDSEQYF. The CDR3 region has the DNA TGTGCCAGCAGTTTAAACAGGGATTCCGAGCAGTACTTC.

The chain links TRBV7-2 to TRBJ2-3; TRBD1 agrees at 8 bases. Germline V gene data show CDR1 as SGHTA and CDR2 as FQGNSA. J gave up 4 bases and V 4 bases, and 4 bases lay outside the gene matches. The length of the CDR3 is 14 residues. Here the CDR3 reads CASSSGGWADTQYF. The CDR3 region has the DNA TGTGCCAGCAGCTCAGGGGGCTGGGCAGATACGCAGTATTTT.

The chain joins TRBV6-5 to TRBJ2-5; D is perhaps TRBD1 (5 bases). V dropped 8 bases and J dropped 4 bases, with 17 bases sitting between them. The CDR3 covers 14 residues. Looked up from germline, CDR1 is MNHEY and CDR2 is SVGAGI. The CDR3 DNA is TGTGCCAGCTCTCCGGGCCTAACAGGAGAGACCCAGTACTTC. Amino acid sequence: CASSPGLTGETQYF.

The chain is built from TRBV20-1 and TRBJ2-7; 7 nucleotides agree with TRBD2. Germline lookup yields CDR1 DFQATT and CDR2 SNEGSKA (reference sequence). V was clipped by 3 bases and J by 0 bases; unmatched bases: 11. This CDR3 has 16 amino acids. The CDR3, as DNA: TGCAGTGCTAGTACGTCTAGCGGTACCGACTCCTACGAGCAGTACTTC. Translated: CSASTSSGTDSYEQYF.

The chain links TRBV6-5 to TRBJ1-1, with 10 bases lining up with TRBD1. The CDR3 runs 14 residues. The junction had 6 bases not matched to a gene; V was cut back by 7 bases and J by 4 bases. The germline V gene has CDR1 MNHEY and CDR2 SVGAGI. The CDR3 sequence: CASITGTGATEAFF. As DNA, the CDR3 is TGTGCCAGCATAACCGGGACAGGGGCCACTGAAGCTTTCTTT.

V usage is TRBV6-5 and J usage is TRBJ1-5; TRBD1 agrees at 7 bases. With 5 bases clipped from V and 4 bases from J, the junction kept 20 bases outside the gene matches. CDR1 is MNHEY and CDR2 is SVGAGI in the germline V gene. The CDR3 has 19 residues. The CDR3 DNA sequence: TGTGCCAGCAGTCCCTACGCCCCGGACAGGTGTGGTTGGAATCAGCCCCAGCATTTT. It translates to CASSPYAPDRCGWNQPQHF.

The chain combines TRBV11-2 with TRBJ2-5; 9 positions agree with TRBD1. J lost 2 bases, V lost 4 bases, and 8 bases had no gene match. The length of the CDR3 is 16 residues. CDR1 and CDR2 (germline): SGHAT, FQNNGV. CDR3 loop: CASSYWTGAIQETQYF. In DNA, the CDR3 is TGTGCCAGCAGCTACTGGACAGGGGCAATTCAAGAGACCCAGTACTTC.

This sequence joins TRBV6-5 and TRBJ1-6, with D possibly TRBD1 on 5 matching bases. The CDR3 has 16 residues. The V end was cut by 0 bases, the J end by 10 bases, with 16 bases between. The V gene's germline CDR1 is MNHEY and CDR2 SVGAGI. The CDR3 loop is CASSYSARQSLSPLHF. CDR3 bases: TGTGCCAGCAGTTACTCTGCCCGACAGAGTTTGTCACCCCTCCACTTT.

V gene TRBV7-9 combines with J gene TRBJ2-3; no firm D call. V dropped 2 bases and J dropped 2 bases, with 8 bases sitting between them. This CDR3 contains 14 residues. CDR1 SEHNR and CDR2 FQNEAQ come from the germline V gene (reference sequence). In DNA, the CDR3 is TGTGCCAGCAGCTTACTGGGGTTCACAGATACGCAGTATTTT. It is translated as CASSLLGFTDTQYF.

The chain combines TRBV11-1 with TRBJ2-2, with unresolved D. The germline gives CDR1 SGHAT, CDR2 FQDESV (reference sequence). Trimming removed 5 bases from V and 1 base from J, with 8 bases in between. The CDR3 sequence is 14 residues long. CDR3 DNA: TGTGCCAGCAGCCAGGACGGGAACACCGGGGAGCTGTTTTTT. Translated, it gives CASSQDGNTGELFF. Filled out from reference TRBV11-1 and TRBJ2-2, the complete variable domain reads EAEVAQSPRYKITEKSQAVAFWCDPISGHATLYWYRQILGQGPELLVQFQDESVVDDSQLPKDRFSAERLKGVDSTLKIQPAELGDSAMYLCASSQDGNTGELFFGEGSRLTVL.

This clonotype is a singleton in its sample. The chain combines TRBV6-2 or TRBV6-3 with TRBJ2-7; possible D gene TRBD1, 6 bases. CDR1 is MNHEY, CDR2 SVGEGT, per germline. The CDR3 extends over 14 amino acids. The germline V and J ends were trimmed by 6 bases and 2 bases, with 14 bases remaining between them. The CDR3 sequence: CASRLQGLTYEQYF. The CDR3 DNA sequence: TGTGCCAGCAGACTCCAGGGGTTGACCTACGAGCAGTACTTC.

The CDR3 region has the DNA TGTGCCAGCACCTACGATCGGGCCAGCGGGGCGAGCACAGATACGCAGTATTTT. This codes for CASTYDRASGASTDTQYF. The chain joins TRBV12-3 or TRBV12-4 to TRBJ2-3, with 7 bases matching TRBD2. The J segment lost 0 bases and the V segment lost 7 bases, leaving 16 bases of the junction unmatched. CDR3 size: 18 residues.

V and J are TRBV28 and TRBJ2-5; TRBD2 might be the D (6 bases). The CDR3 is 13 amino acids. Trimming left V 5 bases short and J 5 bases short, with 12 bases between. Germline assignment: CDR1 MDHEN and CDR2 SYDVKM. DNA for the CDR3: TGTGCCAGCAGTACCCGGGGGAGGGAGACCCAGTACTTC. Translating it yields CASSTRGRETQYF. Based on the CDR3 plus reference TRBV28 and TRBJ2-5, the full variable domain is DVKVTQSSRYLVKRTGEKVFLECVQDMDHENMFWYRQDPGLGLRLIYFSYDVKMKEKGDIPEGYSVSREKKERFSLILESASTNQTSMYLCASSTRGRETQYFGPGTRLLVL.

On this clonotype itself: The CDR3 does not end in the conserved phenylalanine or tryptophan, so this is likely a read error. This chain uses TRBV5-4 with TRBJ2-1; D remains ambiguous. Looked up from germline, CDR1 is SGHNT and CDR2 is YYREEE (reference sequence). The CDR3 has 15 residues. The CDR3 DNA reads TGTGCCAGCAGCTTGTCTGAAACCCGAATCAATCAGCAGTTCTTA. Its protein product is CASSLSETRINQQFL.

V is TRBV20-1 and J is TRBJ2-7, with TRBD1 matching over 8 bases. V trimming: 3 bases; J trimming: 4 bases; junction bases outside the gene matches: 17. In germline, CDR1 is DFQATT, CDR2 SNEGSKA (reference sequence). The CDR3 is 17 residues long. The CDR3 region is CSASPLRSGRGLYEQYF. The CDR3, as DNA: TGCAGTGCTAGCCCCCTTAGGTCGGGCAGGGGGCTGTACGAGCAGTACTTC.

In this sample, this clonotype turned up a few times. CDR3 nucleotides: TGTGCCACACATCGGGGGGGCTACACCTTC. Translated, it gives CATHRGGYTF. This chain joins TRBV19 and TRBJ1-2; perhaps TRBD1 as D (5 bases). Germline loops: CDR1 LNHDA, CDR2 SQIVND (reference sequence). The CDR3 has 10 amino acids. Between the trimmed V and J ends, which lost 10 bases and 8 bases, there was a span of 11 bases.

This clonotype occurred a few times. V gene TRBV29-1 combines with J gene TRBJ1-2; D gene ambiguous. Germline V gene data show CDR1 as SQVTM and CDR2 as ANQGSEA. Between the trimmed V and J ends, which lost 1 base and 8 bases, there was a span of 11 bases. The CDR3 is made up of 12 amino acids. The CDR3 loop is CSVEGGLWGYTF. In nucleotides, the CDR3 is TGCAGCGTTGAAGGGGGTCTGTGGGGCTACACCTTC.

The chain joins TRBV11-1 to TRBJ2-1, with TRBD2 matching over 8 bases. The CDR3 loop spans 17 amino acids. The V gene's germline CDR1 is SGHAT and CDR2 FQDESV (reference sequence). V trimming: 5 bases; J trimming: 2 bases; junction bases outside the gene matches: 11. CDR3 protein: CASSPVQRGSTYNEQFF. DNA of the CDR3: TGTGCCAGCAGCCCCGTCCAGCGGGGGTCCACCTACAATGAGCAGTTCTTC.

The V call is TRBV12-3 or TRBV12-4, the J call TRBJ1-2; D gene ambiguous. V was shortened by 7 bases and J by 5 bases, with 14 bases between the two germline ends. The CDR3 runs to 13 residues. CDR3 sequence: CASTLTRQYGYTF. The CDR3 nucleotides are TGTGCCAGCACCCTCACGCGTCAGTATGGCTACACCTTC.

The V and J genes are TRBV7-9 and TRBJ2-3; a possible D gene is TRBD2 (6 bases). V gave up 1 base and J gave up 2 bases, with 10 bases separating them. The CDR3 sequence is 15 residues long. Per the germline V gene, CDR1 is SEHNR and CDR2 is FQNEAQ (reference sequence). The CDR3 reads CASSLVDYYTDTQYF. CDR3 nucleotide sequence: TGTGCCAGCAGCTTAGTGGACTACTACACAGATACGCAGTATTTT.

The rearrangement links TRBV6-6 to TRBJ1-3, with D possibly TRBD1 on 5 matching bases. V shed 2 bases and J shed 4 bases, with 15 bases lying between them. The CDR3 consists of 16 residues. The germline CDR1 and CDR2 sequences are MNHNY and SVGAGI (reference sequence). The CDR3 nucleotides read TGTGCCAGCAGTTACGTAGGGGTAGGAGCAGGAAACACCATATATTTT. It codes for CASSYVGVGAGNTIYF.

This clonotype was detected only once. The V and J genes are TRBV11-1 and TRBJ1-2; TRBD1 agrees at 8 bases. Germline CDR1 reads SGHAT; CDR2 reads FQDESV (reference sequence). The CDR3 runs 11 residues. V shed 8 bases, J shed 7 bases, and the junction held 3 bases outside the gene matches. CDR3 in amino acids: CASSGGFGYTF. DNA of the CDR3: TGTGCCAGCTCAGGGGGCTTTGGCTACACCTTC.

V and J are TRBV6-5 and TRBJ2-7, with TRBD2 matching 9 bases. Trimming cost V 4 bases and J 2 bases; bases outside gene matches: 3. Germline CDR1 is MNHEY and CDR2 is SVGAGI. The CDR3 is made up of 14 amino acids. CDR3 sequence (DNA): TGTGCCAGCAGTTTTAGCGGGGGTACCTACGAGCAGTACTTC. Translation: CASSFSGGTYEQYF.

The chain links TRBV10-3 to TRBJ2-7; 11 positions agree with TRBD1. The V gene end was trimmed by 6 bases and the J gene end by 1 base; junction bases not matched to a gene: 5. Germline CDR1 ENHRY, CDR2 SYGVKD. This CDR3 has 15 residues. Here the CDR3 DNA reads TGTGCCATCAGAGGGACAGGGGGGAGATCCTACGAGCAGTACTTC. Its protein product is CAIRGTGGRSYEQYF.